One and the same sample provided the 14 T cell receptor beta chains below, sequenced in a study of shared clonotypes between healthy human individuals. Clones were sequenced by immunoSEQ multiplex PCR, and TCRdb holds only the in-frame ones, with some missing. The profile shows roughly 1 million clones, approximately 76% of them singletons. Sequenced input: memory CD4+ T cells sorted from blood. Subset here: CD45RA-negative fraction. Receptors were obtained from a man aged 18 to 29 in good health.

This clone appeared once. Its ends do not fully match the called genes, so a read error is possible. The chain links TRBV11-1 to TRBJ1-1; D is ambiguous. Per the germline V gene, CDR1 is SGHAT and CDR2 is FQDESV (reference sequence). The CDR3 totals 12 residues. The CDR3 region has the DNA TGTGCCAGCAGCTTAGCACACACGGAAGCTTTCTTT. Residues: CASSLAHTEAFF.

The sample holds many counts of this clone. The J gene is TRBJ1-2, the V gene TRBV7-8; no definite D call. V shed 5 bases and J shed 6 bases, with 13 bases lying between them. The CDR3 spans 13 residues. The germline CDR1 and CDR2 sequences are SGHVS and FQNEAQ. The CDR3 nucleotides are TGTGCCAGCAGCACCCCACAAGAAAATGGCTACACCTTC. Translating gives CASSTPQENGYTF.

In this sample, this clone turned up a few times. This chain uses TRBV7-2 with TRBJ2-2; 7 positions match TRBD1. The V gene end was trimmed by 3 bases and the J gene end by 4 bases; junction bases not matched to a gene: 2. The CDR3 sequence is 14 residues long. Germline-derived CDR1 and CDR2 are SGHTA and FQGNSA. DNA for the CDR3: TGTGCCAGCAGCTTGGGACAGACCACCGGGGAGCTGTTTTTT. It yields the protein CASSLGQTTGELFF. Filled out from reference TRBV7-2 and TRBJ2-2, the complete variable domain reads GAGVSQSPSNKVTEKGKDVELRCDPISGHTALYWYRQSLGQGLEFLIYFQGNSAPDKSGLPSDRFSAERTGGSVSTLTIQRTQQEDSAVYLCASSLGQTTGELFFGEGSRLTVL.

This clone was counted only a few times. The same CDR3 also results from other DNA sequences found in this sample. The chain carries TRBV5-1 and TRBJ1-1; unclear D gene. CDR3 length: 12 residues. Trimming left V 0 bases short and J 3 bases short, with 3 bases between. Germline V CDR1 and CDR2: SGHRS, YFSETQ. The DNA for the CDR3 is TGCGCCAGCAGCTTGGGGGACACTGAAGCTTTCTTT. It translates to CASSLGDTEAFF.

This chain links TRBV7-2 with TRBJ2-1, with TRBD2 identical over 9 bases. J was trimmed by 7 bases and V by 5 bases; bases with no gene match: 12. Germline assignment: CDR1 SGHTA and CDR2 FQGNSA. CDR3 length: 16 amino acids. The CDR3 loop is CASSPRGSGSSNEQFF. For the CDR3, the DNA is TGTGCCAGCAGCCCCCGGGGTAGCGGGAGTTCAAATGAGCAGTTCTTC.

As for this clone: The same CDR3 also results from other DNA sequences found in this sample. The V call is TRBV10-3, the J call TRBJ1-1; tentative D call: TRBD1 (5 bases). Looked up from germline, CDR1 is ENHRY and CDR2 is SYGVKD. With 6 bases removed from V and 5 bases from J, the gap between germline ends came to 10 bases. The CDR3 contains 12 residues. CDR3 nucleotide sequence: TGTGCCATCAGCCCGGGGGGAACTGAAGCTTTCTTT. Protein sequence: CAISPGGTEAFF.

The chain combines TRBV6-5 with TRBJ1-1; no reliable D call. V was clipped by 3 bases and J by 6 bases, with 11 bases between them. CDR3 length equals 13 residues. The germline CDR1 and CDR2 sequences are MNHEY and SVGAGI. The CDR3 nucleotides are TGTGCCAGCAGTTATGAGGTTAAGGCTGAAGCTTTCTTT. Amino acids: CASSYEVKAEAFF.

This chain links TRBV5-6 with TRBJ1-2; D is undetermined. Germline loops: CDR1 SGHDT, CDR2 YYEEEE. The CDR3 totals 14 residues. Deletions cut 0 bases from V and 4 bases from J, with 10 bases between. Written as DNA, the CDR3 is TGTGCCAGCAGCTTGGGGCGGATATCCTATGGCTACACCTTC. Protein sequence: CASSLGRISYGYTF.

This chain connects TRBV7-2 to TRBJ1-5; D may be TRBD1 (6 bases). Germline CDR1 is SGHTA and CDR2 is FQGNSA. This CDR3 has 16 residues. Between the trimmed V and J ends, which lost 0 bases and 2 bases, there was a span of 11 bases. Here the CDR3 reads CASSLAGAPGNQPQHF. Written as DNA, the CDR3 is TGTGCCAGCAGCTTAGCGGGGGCTCCTGGCAATCAGCCCCAGCATTTT.

The genes are TRBV19 and TRBJ2-4; the match to TRBD2 covers 10 bases. Germline CDR1 and CDR2: LNHDA and SQIVND (reference sequence). This CDR3 spans 14 amino acids. The J segment lost 8 bases and the V segment lost 6 bases, leaving 7 bases of the junction unmatched. CDR3 nucleotide sequence: TGTGCCAGTAGAGGCACCGGGACTAGCGACATTCAGTACTTC. Translated, it gives CASRGTGTSDIQYF.

This chain links TRBV5-5 with TRBJ2-7; no firm D call. The CDR3 consists of 15 residues. CDR1 is SGHKS, CDR2 YYEKEE, per germline (reference sequence). Trimming stripped 3 bases from V and 3 bases from J, with 16 bases between. DNA for the CDR3: TGTGCCAGCAGCTACTACAGTGAACCTTACTACGAGCAGTACTTC. As protein: CASSYYSEPYYEQYF.

The rearrangement links TRBV30 to TRBJ2-2; TRBD2 is a possible D gene (5 bases). Germline V gene data show CDR1 as GTSNPN and CDR2 as SVGIG (reference sequence). V lost 8 bases to trimming and J lost 0 bases, with 22 bases between them. This CDR3 region has 17 residues. CDR3 loop: CAPRATNRNANTGELFF. Written as DNA, the CDR3 is TGTGCCCCGAGGGCCACTAACCGAAACGCGAACACCGGGGAGCTGTTTTTT.

There are a few counts of this clone. The same CDR3 also results from other DNA sequences found in this sample. The chain recombines TRBV18 with TRBJ1-2, with a possible D match to TRBD1 (5 bases). The ends were cut back, 3 bases at V and 5 bases at J, with 10 bases in the middle. The germline gives CDR1 KGHSH, CDR2 LQKENI. This CDR3 has 13 amino acids. Here the CDR3 DNA reads TGTGCCAGCTCACCCGAGGGACCTTATGGCTACACCTTC. Its translation is CASSPEGPYGYTF.

CDR3 sequence reads: CASRDRQNTGELFF. Here the CDR3 DNA reads TGTGCCAGCAGGGACAGACAAAACACCGGGGAGCTGTTTTTT. This chain joins TRBV6-1 and TRBJ2-2; TRBD1 is a possible D gene (6 bases). Trimming cost V 6 bases and J 2 bases, with 10 bases left between them. Germline CDR1 reads MNHNS; CDR2 reads SASEGT. This CDR3 is 14 amino acids long.